A selection of T cell receptor beta chains follows, all from one sample in a study of patients and donors after allogeneic stem cell transplantation. TCRdb ran MiXCR on the RT-PCR reads and lists one entry per CDR3 protein. The sample includes a few hundred thousand distinct CDR3 sequences, around two fifths of them seen just once. Sample: blood, either unsorted or a sorted T cell fraction (not recorded which). The receptors stem from a human donor who was either an allogeneic HSCT recipient or a stem cell or donor lymphocyte infusion donor (not recorded which). It is not recorded whose cells these are; they may come from a transplant donor. Both conserved end residues are part of each CDR3. The D gene is left open where the match is weak. The size field is filled for only some rows; it gives once, few, many or a size class.

TRBV5-1	-	TRBJ2-1	-	CASSFPRGGLSSYNEQFF	TGCGCCAGCAGCTTCCCCAGAGGAGGGCTGAGCTCCTACAATGAGCAGTTCTTC
TRBV12-3/TRBV12-4	-	TRBJ2-4	-	CASSLGAAKNIQYF	TGTGCCAGCAGTTTGGGGGCAGCCAAAAACATTCAGTACTTC
TRBV20-1	-	TRBJ2-6	-	CSADGSYSSGANVLTF	TGCAGTGCCGACGGTTCCTATAGCTCTGGGGCCAACGTCCTGACTTTC
TRBV4-3	-	TRBJ2-1	TRBD2	CASSQDRRGGGAMKFF	TGCGCCAGCAGCCAAGATCGTCGTGGCGGGGGGGCGATGAAATTCTTC
TRBV20-1	few	TRBJ1-2	-	CSASYGGYTF	TGCAGTGCTAGCTATGGAGGCTACACCTTC
TRBV12-3/TRBV12-4	-	TRBJ2-7	-	CASSLGTEQYF	TGTGCCAGCAGTTTGGGTACCGAGCAGTACTTC
TRBV5-1	few	TRBJ1-6	TRBD1	CASSLDRMNSPLHF	TGCGCCAGCAGCCTGGACAGGATGAATTCACCCCTCCACTTT
TRBV5-1	once	TRBJ1-1	TRBD1	CASSADPGQGARNTEAFF	TGCGCCAGCAGCGCCGATCCGGGACAGGGGGCGAGAAACACTGAAGCTTTCTTT
TRBV20-1	-	TRBJ2-1	TRBD1	CSARGTGYNEQFF	TGCAGTGCTAGGGGGACAGGGTACAATGAGCAGTTCTTC
TRBV12-3/TRBV12-4	few	TRBJ1-3	-	CASRISSGNTIYF	TGTGCCAGCAGGATAAGCTCTGGAAACACCATATATTTT
TRBV7-2	-	TRBJ1-1	-	CASSPATRSTEAFF	TGTGCCAGCAGCCCCGCCACGCGGAGCACTGAAGCTTTCTTT
TRBV6-2/TRBV6-3	-	TRBJ2-2	-	CASLTVLNTGELFF	TGTGCCAGCCTGACAGTCCTGAACACCGGGGAGCTGTTTTTT
TRBV20-1	-	TRBJ1-2	-	CSASRVTNYGYTF	TGCAGTGCTAGTCGTGTCACTAACTATGGCTACACCTTC
TRBV20-1	-	TRBJ2-7	TRBD2	CSASLAGYEQYF	TGCAGTGCTAGCCTAGCGGGCTACGAGCAGTACTTC
TRBV5-1	-	TRBJ2-5	TRBD1	CASSLGDRGLSETQYF	TGCGCCAGCAGCTTGGGTGACAGGGGGCTTTCGGAGACCCAGTACTTC
TRBV7-2	-	TRBJ2-1	-	CASSLGGGLLYNEQFF	TGTGCCAGCAGCTTAGGAGGGGGGCTTCTCTACAATGAGCAGTTCTTC
TRBV15	-	TRBJ2-1	TRBD1	CATSRLPTTGSYNEQFF	TGTGCCACCAGCAGACTCCCCACGACAGGGAGTTACAATGAGCAGTTCTTC
TRBV12-3/TRBV12-4	few	TRBJ1-6	TRBD1	CASSWGTGWPLHF	TGTGCCAGCAGTTGGGGGACAGGGTGGCCCCTCCACTTT
TRBV15	many	TRBJ1-1	-	CATSRDFMNTEAFF	TGTGCCACCAGCAGAGATTTCATGAACACTGAAGCTTTCTTT
TRBV15	-	TRBJ1-4	TRBD1	CATSRLQGIREKLFF	TGTGCCACCAGCAGATTACAGGGGATCCGAGAAAAACTGTTTTTT
TRBV5-1	few	TRBJ1-1	-	CASSQAPMNTEAFF	TGCGCCAGCAGCCAAGCCCCAATGAACACTGAAGCTTTCTTT
TRBV29-1	-	TRBJ1-1	TRBD1	CSVERGQVIMNTEAFF	TGCAGCGTTGAAAGGGGACAGGTCATAATGAACACTGAAGCTTTCTTT
TRBV20-1	few	TRBJ1-1	-	CSAPDGGDTEAFF	TGCAGTGCCCCGGACGGGGGGGACACTGAAGCTTTCTTT
TRBV6-6	few	TRBJ1-2	TRBD1	CASSYDRAGYTF	TGTGCCAGCAGTTACGACAGGGCTGGCTACACCTTC
TRBV12-3/TRBV12-4	many	TRBJ1-6	-	CASSFFPAEGSSPLHF	TGTGCCAGCAGTTTTTTCCCAGCGGAGGGAAGTTCACCCCTCCACTTT
TRBV27	-	TRBJ1-5	-	CASSLGQYQPQHF	TGTGCCAGCAGTTTAGGACAATATCAGCCCCAGCATTTT
TRBV5-1	-	TRBJ1-5	-	CASSLWGPHQPQHF	TGCGCCAGCAGCCTATGGGGACCCCATCAGCCCCAGCATTTT
TRBV12-3/TRBV12-4	-	TRBJ1-2	-	CASSLDGPLRELYGYTF	TGTGCCAGCAGTTTGGACGGCCCATTGAGGGAACTCTATGGCTACACCTTC
TRBV28	few	TRBJ1-2	-	CAIKAGIDYGYTF	TGTGCCATAAAGGCAGGGATCGACTATGGCTACACCTTC
TRBV28	-	TRBJ1-2	-	CASRAGSSYGYTF	TGTGCCAGCAGAGCGGGATCCTCCTATGGCTACACCTTC
TRBV19	few	TRBJ1-1	TRBD1	CASSATGTAEAFF	TGTGCCAGTAGTGCTACCGGGACAGCTGAAGCTTTCTTT
TRBV4-2	-	TRBJ1-1	-	CASSQDRGAHTEAFF	TGTGCCAGCAGCCAAGATCGGGGGGCGCACACTGAAGCTTTCTTT
TRBV10-3	-	TRBJ2-7	TRBD1	CAISDPGQGAYEQYF	TGTGCCATCAGTGATCCGGGACAGGGGGCCTACGAGCAGTACTTC
TRBV12-3/TRBV12-4	once	TRBJ2-4	-	CASSLWVAKNIQYF	TGTGCCAGCAGTTTATGGGTAGCCAAAAACATTCAGTACTTC
TRBV7-9	-	TRBJ1-2	-	CASSLAREYGYTF	TGTGCCAGCAGCTTGGCAAGAGAGTATGGCTACACCTTC
TRBV11-2	-	TRBJ2-5	-	CASSLVSLSQETQYF	TGTGCCAGCAGCTTGGTTAGCTTATCCCAAGAGACCCAGTACTTC
TRBV24-1	few	TRBJ1-2	-	CATSEGVGHGYTF	TGTGCCACCAGTGAGGGAGTGGGCCATGGCTACACCTTC
TRBV10-3	-	TRBJ2-1	TRBD2	CAISESPGGPYNEQFF	TGTGCCATCAGTGAGTCGCCGGGGGGGCCCTACAATGAGCAGTTCTTC
TRBV12-3/TRBV12-4	-	TRBJ1-5	TRBD1	CASSFRGTGNQPQHF	TGTGCCAGCAGTTTTAGGGGGACAGGGAATCAGCCCCAGCATTTT
TRBV5-1	-	TRBJ1-2	-	CASSLDSANYGYTF	TGCGCCAGCAGCTTGGACAGCGCTAACTATGGCTACACCTTC
TRBV24-1	-	TRBJ2-3	TRBD1	CASSTGTGGAGDTQYF	TGTGCCTCCTCCACCGGGACAGGGGGCGCGGGAGATACGCAGTATTTT
TRBV29-1	-	TRBJ1-2	-	CSVAPTETHGYTF	TGCAGCGTTGCCCCTACAGAGACCCATGGCTACACCTTC
TRBV5-1	-	TRBJ2-5	-	CASSSTGDQETQYF	TGCGCCAGCAGCTCGACGGGCGACCAAGAGACCCAGTACTTC
TRBV20-1	few	TRBJ1-1	TRBD1	CTPGTGEDTEAFF	TGCACCCCGGGAACAGGGGAGGACACTGAAGCTTTCTTT
TRBV9	-	TRBJ2-2	-	CASSPLQRVGDTGELFF	TGTGCCAGCAGCCCCCTTCAAAGGGTGGGTGACACCGGGGAGCTGTTTTTT
TRBV12-3/TRBV12-4	few	TRBJ1-4	-	CASSPSSGLNEKLFF	TGTGCCAGCAGTCCCTCTTCGGGCCTTAATGAAAAACTGTTTTTT
TRBV10-2	-	TRBJ1-1	-	CASSAGASSEAFF	TGCGCCAGCAGTGCGGGGGCGAGCTCTGAAGCTTTCTTT
TRBV5-1	-	TRBJ2-5	-	CASSLVVGLQTQYF	TGCGCCAGCAGCTTGGTTGTCGGACTACAGACCCAGTACTTC
TRBV25-1	-	TRBJ1-4	-	CASSEGTQRGEKLFF	TGTGCCAGCAGTGAGGGGACTCAAAGGGGTGAAAAACTGTTTTTT
TRBV29-1	few	TRBJ2-2	TRBD1	CSAGQGLAGELFF	TGCAGCGCGGGACAGGGGTTAGCTGGGGAGCTGTTTTTT
TRBV5-1	few	TRBJ2-5	-	CASSSGSSETQYF	TGCGCCAGCAGCTCGGGCAGTTCTGAGACCCAGTACTTC
TRBV12-3/TRBV12-4	-	TRBJ1-1	-	CASSYRVTEAFF	TGTGCCAGCAGTTACAGGGTCACTGAAGCTTTCTTT
TRBV20-1	few	TRBJ1-1	TRBD1	CSAKQGGQGNTEAFF	TGCAGTGCAAAGCAGGGGGGCCAGGGGAACACTGAAGCTTTCTTT